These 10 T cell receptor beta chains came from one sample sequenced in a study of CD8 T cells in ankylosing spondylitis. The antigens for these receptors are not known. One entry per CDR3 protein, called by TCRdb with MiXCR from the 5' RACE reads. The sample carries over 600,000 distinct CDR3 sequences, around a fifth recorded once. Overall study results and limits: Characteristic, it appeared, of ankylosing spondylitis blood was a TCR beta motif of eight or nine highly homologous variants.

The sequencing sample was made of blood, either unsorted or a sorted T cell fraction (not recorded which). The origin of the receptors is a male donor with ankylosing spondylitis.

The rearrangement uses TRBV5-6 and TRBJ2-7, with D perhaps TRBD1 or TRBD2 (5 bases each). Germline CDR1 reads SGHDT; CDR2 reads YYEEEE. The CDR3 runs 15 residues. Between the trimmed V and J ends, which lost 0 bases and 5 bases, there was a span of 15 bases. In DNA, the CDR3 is TGTGCCAGCAGCTTGGAGGTCGGGGCACCCCACGAGCAGTACTTC. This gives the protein CASSLEVGAPHEQYF.

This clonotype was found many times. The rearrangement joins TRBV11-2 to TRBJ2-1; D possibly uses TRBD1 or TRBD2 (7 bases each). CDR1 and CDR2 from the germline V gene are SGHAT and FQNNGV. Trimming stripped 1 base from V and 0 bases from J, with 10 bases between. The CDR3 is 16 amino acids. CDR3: CASSLARGGSYNEQFF. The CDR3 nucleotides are TGTGCCAGCAGCTTAGCCAGGGGGGGCTCCTACAATGAGCAGTTCTTC.

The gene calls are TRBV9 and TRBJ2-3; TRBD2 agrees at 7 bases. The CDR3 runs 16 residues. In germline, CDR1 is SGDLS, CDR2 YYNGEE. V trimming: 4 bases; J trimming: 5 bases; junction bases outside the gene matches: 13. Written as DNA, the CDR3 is TGTGCCAGCAGCCCTACCACCGCGGGGGTTGGAGATACGCAGTATTTT. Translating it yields CASSPTTAGVGDTQYF.

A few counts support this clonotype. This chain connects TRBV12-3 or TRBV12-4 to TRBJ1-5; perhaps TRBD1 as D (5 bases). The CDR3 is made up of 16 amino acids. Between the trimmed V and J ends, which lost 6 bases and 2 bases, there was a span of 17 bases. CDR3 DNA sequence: TGTGCCAGCAGGCGGGTGGGGGTAGGTCGCAATCAGCCCCAGCATTTT. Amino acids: CASRRVGVGRNQPQHF.

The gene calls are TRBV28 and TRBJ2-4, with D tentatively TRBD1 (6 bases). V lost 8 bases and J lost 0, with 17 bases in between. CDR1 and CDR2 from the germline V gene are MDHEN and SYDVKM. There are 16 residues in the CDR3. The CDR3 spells CASRQQGQEAKNIQYF. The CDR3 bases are TGTGCCAGCCGGCAACAGGGCCAAGAAGCCAAAAACATTCAGTACTTC.

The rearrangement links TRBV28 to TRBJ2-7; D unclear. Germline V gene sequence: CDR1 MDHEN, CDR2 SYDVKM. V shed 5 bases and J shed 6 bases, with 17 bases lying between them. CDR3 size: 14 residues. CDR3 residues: CASSPGPIPSEQYF. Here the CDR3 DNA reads TGTGCCAGCAGTCCCGGGCCCATTCCCTCCGAGCAGTACTTC.

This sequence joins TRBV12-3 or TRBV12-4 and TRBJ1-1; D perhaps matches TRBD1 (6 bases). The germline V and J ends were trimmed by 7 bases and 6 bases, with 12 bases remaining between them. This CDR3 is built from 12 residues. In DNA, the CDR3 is TGTGCCAGCACCCTAGGGGGGGCTGAAGCTTTCTTT. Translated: CASTLGGAEAFF.

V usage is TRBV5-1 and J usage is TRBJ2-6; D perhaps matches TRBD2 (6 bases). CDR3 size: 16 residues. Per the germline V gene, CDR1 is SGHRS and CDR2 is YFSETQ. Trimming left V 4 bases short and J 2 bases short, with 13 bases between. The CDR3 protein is CASSPNPSAGANVLTF. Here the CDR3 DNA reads TGCGCCAGCAGCCCAAACCCTAGCGCTGGGGCCAACGTCCTGACTTTC.

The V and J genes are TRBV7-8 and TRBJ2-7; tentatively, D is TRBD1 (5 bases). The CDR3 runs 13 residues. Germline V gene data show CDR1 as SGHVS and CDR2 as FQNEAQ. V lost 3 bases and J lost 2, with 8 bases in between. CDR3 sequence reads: CASSLSQAYEQYF. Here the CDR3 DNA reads TGTGCCAGCAGCTTGTCACAGGCCTACGAGCAGTACTTC.

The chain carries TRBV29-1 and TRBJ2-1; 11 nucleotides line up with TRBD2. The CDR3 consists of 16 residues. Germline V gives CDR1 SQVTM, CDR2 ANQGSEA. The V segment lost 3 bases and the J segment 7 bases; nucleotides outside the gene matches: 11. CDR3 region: CSVDSLSGRAENEQFF. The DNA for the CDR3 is TGCAGCGTTGATTCCCTTAGCGGGAGGGCCGAGAATGAGCAGTTCTTC.